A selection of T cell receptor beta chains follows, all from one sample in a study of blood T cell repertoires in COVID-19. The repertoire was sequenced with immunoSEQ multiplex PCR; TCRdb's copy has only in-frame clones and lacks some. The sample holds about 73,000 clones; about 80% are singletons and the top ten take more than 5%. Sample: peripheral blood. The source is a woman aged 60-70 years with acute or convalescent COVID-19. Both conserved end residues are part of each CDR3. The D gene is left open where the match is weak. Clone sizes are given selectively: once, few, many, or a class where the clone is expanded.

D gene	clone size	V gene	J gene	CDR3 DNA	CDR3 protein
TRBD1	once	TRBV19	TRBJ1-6	TGTGCCAGTATGGGACAGTCCTTTTTTGGGAATAATTCACCCCTCCACTTT	CASMGQSFFGNNSPLHF
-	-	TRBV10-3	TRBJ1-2	TGTGCCATCAGTGACGACAGAGACTATGGCTACACCTTC	CAISDDRDYGYTF
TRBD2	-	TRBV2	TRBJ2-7	TGTGCCAGCAGTGAAGGTGATAGCGGGGGGTACGAGCAGTACTTC	CASSEGDSGGYEQYF
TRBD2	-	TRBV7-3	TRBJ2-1	TGTGCCAGCAGCTTAACAGGGCTAGCGGGGGCCGAGCAGTTCTTC	CASSLTGLAGAEQFF
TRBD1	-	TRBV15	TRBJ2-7	TGTGCCACCAGCGGAGGGACAGGGGGTAACTACGAGCAGTACTTC	CATSGGTGGNYEQYF
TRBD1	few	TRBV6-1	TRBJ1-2	TGTGCCAGCAGTGAAGTAACAGGGGGAGATGGCTACACCTTC	CASSEVTGGDGYTF
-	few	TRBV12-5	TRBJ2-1	TGTGCTAGTGGCCCCTTTACACAGAGCTCCTACAATGAGCAGTTCTTC	CASGPFTQSSYNEQFF
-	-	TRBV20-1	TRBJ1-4	TGCAGTGCTAGTGATGGTCGGCCAGGGCTAGAGGAAAAACTGTTTTTT	CSASDGRPGLEEKLFF
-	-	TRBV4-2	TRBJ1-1	TGTGCCAGCAGCCAGGGAACAACAGGGCTTGTTGAAGCTTTCTTT	CASSQGTTGLVEAFF
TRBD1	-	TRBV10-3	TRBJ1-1	TGTGCCATCAGTGGGGGAGGACAGGGGACCCTTACCATGAACACTGAAGCTTTCTTT	CAISGGGQGTLTMNTEAFF
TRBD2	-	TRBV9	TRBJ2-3	TGTGCCAGCAGCGCCCTAGCGGGGGGCCTCACAGATACGCAGTATTTT	CASSALAGGLTDTQYF
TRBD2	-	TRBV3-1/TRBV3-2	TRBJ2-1	TGTGCCAGCAGCCAATCTGGAGCTAGCGGGGTTTACAATGAGCAGTTCTTC	CASSQSGASGVYNEQFF
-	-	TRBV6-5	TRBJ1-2	TGTGCCAGCAGTTATGGGGCGGGACGGCACTATGGCTACACCTTC	CASSYGAGRHYGYTF
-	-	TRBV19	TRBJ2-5	TGTGCCAGTAGCGATCAAGCGTCAAGGGGCCAAGAGACCCAGTACTTC	CASSDQASRGQETQYF
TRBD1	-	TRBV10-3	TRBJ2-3	TGTGCCATCCGTGGGGGGGACAGGGATGGGGGAGATACGCAGTATTTT	CAIRGGDRDGGDTQYF
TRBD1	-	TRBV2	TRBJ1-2	TGTGCCAGCAGTGGGAGGGACAGGGGGGAGTTTGGCTACACCTTC	CASSGRDRGEFGYTF
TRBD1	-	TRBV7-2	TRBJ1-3	TGTGCCAGCATTAGAGGAGGGACAGGGTCTGGAAACACCATATATTTT	CASIRGGTGSGNTIYF
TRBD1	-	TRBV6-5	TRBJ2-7	TGTGCCAGCAGTATGGGACAGGGGCCCTACGAGCAGTACTTC	CASSMGQGPYEQYF
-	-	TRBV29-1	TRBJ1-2	TGCAGCGTTGAAAGCCCAGAGGACTTAACTAACTATGGCTACACCTTC	CSVESPEDLTNYGYTF
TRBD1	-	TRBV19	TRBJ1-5	TGTGCCAGTAGTATTATAGGACAGGGGGCACGGTCCCAGCATTTT	CASSIIGQGARSQHF
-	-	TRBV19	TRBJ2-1	TGTGCCAGTAGGGCAGACTACAATGAGCAGTTCTTC	CASRADYNEQFF